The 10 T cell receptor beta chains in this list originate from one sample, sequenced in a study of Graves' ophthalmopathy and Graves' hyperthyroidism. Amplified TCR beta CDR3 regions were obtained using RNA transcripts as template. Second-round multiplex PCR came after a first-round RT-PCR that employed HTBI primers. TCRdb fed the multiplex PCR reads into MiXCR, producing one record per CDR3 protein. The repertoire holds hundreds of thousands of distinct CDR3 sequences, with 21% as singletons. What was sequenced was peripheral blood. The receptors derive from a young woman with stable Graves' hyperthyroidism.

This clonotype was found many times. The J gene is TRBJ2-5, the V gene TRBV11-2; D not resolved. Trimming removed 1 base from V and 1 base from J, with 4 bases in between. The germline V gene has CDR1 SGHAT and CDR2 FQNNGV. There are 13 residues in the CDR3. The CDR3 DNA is TGTGCCAGCAGCTTAGGGAGCCAAGAGACCCAGTACTTC. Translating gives CASSLGSQETQYF.

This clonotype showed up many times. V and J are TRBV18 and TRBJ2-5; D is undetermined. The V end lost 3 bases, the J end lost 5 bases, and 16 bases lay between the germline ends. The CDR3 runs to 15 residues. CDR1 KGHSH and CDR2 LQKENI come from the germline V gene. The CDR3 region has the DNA TGTGCCAGCTCACCCATAGGACCTTTCGGGGAGACCCAGTACTTC. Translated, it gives CASSPIGPFGETQYF.

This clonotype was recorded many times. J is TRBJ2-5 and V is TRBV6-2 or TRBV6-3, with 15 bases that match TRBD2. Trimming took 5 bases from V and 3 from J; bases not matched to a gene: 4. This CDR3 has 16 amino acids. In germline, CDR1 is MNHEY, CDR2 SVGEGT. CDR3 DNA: TGTGCCAGCAGTAGGGGACTAGCGGGAGGTAAAGAGACCCAGTACTTC. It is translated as CASSRGLAGGKETQYF.

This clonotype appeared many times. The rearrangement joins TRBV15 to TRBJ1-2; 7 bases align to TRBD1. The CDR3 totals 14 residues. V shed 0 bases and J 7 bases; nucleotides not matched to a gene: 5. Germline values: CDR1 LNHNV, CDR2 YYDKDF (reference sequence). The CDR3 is CATSRDRGTVGYTF. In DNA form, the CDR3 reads TGTGCCACCAGCAGAGACAGGGGGACGGTTGGCTACACCTTC.

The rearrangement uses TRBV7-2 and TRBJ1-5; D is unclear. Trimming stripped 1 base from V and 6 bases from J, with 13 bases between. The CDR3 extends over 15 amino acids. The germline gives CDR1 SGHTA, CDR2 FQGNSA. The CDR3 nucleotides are TGTGCCAGCAGCTTAGGGGAAGGGTTGGGTCAGCCCCAGCATTTT. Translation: CASSLGEGLGQPQHF.

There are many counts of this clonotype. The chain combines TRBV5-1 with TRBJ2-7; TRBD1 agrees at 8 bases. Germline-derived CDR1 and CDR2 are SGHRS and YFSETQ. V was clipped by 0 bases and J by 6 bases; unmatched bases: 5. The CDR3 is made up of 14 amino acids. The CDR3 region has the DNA TGCGCCAGCAGCTTGGTGGGACAGGTCTGCGAGCAGTACTTC. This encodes CASSLVGQVCEQYF.

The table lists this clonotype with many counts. CDR3 protein: CASSETIYEQYF. CDR3 DNA sequence: TGTGCCAGCAGCGAGACTATCTACGAGCAGTACTTC. The rearrangement joins TRBV7-2 to TRBJ2-7, with a possible D match to TRBD2 (5 bases). Trimming took off 5 bases at V and 3 bases at J, with 8 bases between the two ends. The CDR3 spans 12 residues. Germline loops: CDR1 SGHTA, CDR2 FQGNSA. Full variable domain (rest looked up from reference TRBV7-2 and TRBJ2-7): GAGVSQSPSNKVTEKGKDVELRCDPISGHTALYWYRQSLGQGLEFLIYFQGNSAPDKSGLPSDRFSAERTGGSVSTLTIQRTQQEDSAVYLCASSETIYEQYFGPGTRLTVT.

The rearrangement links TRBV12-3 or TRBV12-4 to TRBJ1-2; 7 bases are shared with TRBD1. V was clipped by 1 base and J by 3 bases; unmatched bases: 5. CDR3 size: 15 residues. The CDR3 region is CASSLDRGAYYGYTF. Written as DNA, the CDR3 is TGTGCCAGCAGTTTAGACAGGGGAGCTTACTATGGCTACACCTTC.

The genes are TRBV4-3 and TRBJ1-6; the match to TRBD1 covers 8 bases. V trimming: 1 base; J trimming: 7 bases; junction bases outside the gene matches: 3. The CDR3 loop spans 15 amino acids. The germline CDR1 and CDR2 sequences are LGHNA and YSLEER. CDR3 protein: CASSQADRVNSPLHF. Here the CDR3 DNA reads TGCGCCAGCAGCCAAGCGGACAGGGTCAATTCACCCCTCCACTTT.

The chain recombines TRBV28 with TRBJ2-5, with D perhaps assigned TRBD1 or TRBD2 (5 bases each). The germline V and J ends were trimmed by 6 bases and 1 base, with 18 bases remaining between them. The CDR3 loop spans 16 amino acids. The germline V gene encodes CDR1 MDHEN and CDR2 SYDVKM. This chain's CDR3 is CASSKGTGTVQETQYF. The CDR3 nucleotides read TGTGCCAGCAGCAAGGGGACCGGGACGGTCCAAGAGACCCAGTACTTC.